These 10 T cell receptor beta chains originate from one sample sequenced in a study of cytomegalovirus exposure and HLA in healthy donors. PCR was performed using 60 Vbeta and 13 Jbeta primers. Assay: immunoSEQ multiplex PCR; the TCRdb copy retains only in-frame clones and omits some. Of around 180,000 clones detected, about 80% appear once; the ten largest clones hold around 2%. The sequenced sample was PBMCs. The receptors come from a young woman in good health and CMV-seropositive.

V is TRBV2 and J is TRBJ1-2; D is uncertain. V was shortened by 6 bases and J by 7 bases, with 12 bases between the two germline ends. CDR3 length: 12 residues. CDR1 and CDR2 from the germline V gene are SNHLY and FYNNEI. CDR3 sequence: CASRTGGGGYTF. The CDR3 DNA is TGTGCCAGCAGGACGGGCGGAGGTGGCTACACCTTC.

The rearrangement links TRBV6-1 to TRBJ1-3, with 10 positions matching TRBD1. CDR1 MNHNS and CDR2 SASEGT come from the germline V gene. The CDR3 is made up of 15 amino acids. The J segment lost 4 bases and the V segment lost 5 bases, leaving 5 bases of the junction unmatched. The CDR3 DNA reads TGTGCCAGCAGTAGACAGGGGGCTGGAGGAAACACCATATATTTT. Translation gives CASSRQGAGGNTIYF.

This clone was recorded a few times. V and J are TRBV4-2 and TRBJ2-3; TRBD2 agrees at 11 bases. With V trimmed by 1 base and J by 4 bases, 4 bases remained unmatched. This CDR3 region has 16 residues. Germline loops: CDR1 LGHNA, CDR2 YNFKEQ. Here the CDR3 reads CASSQALAGGSDTQYF. The CDR3 nucleotides read TGTGCCAGCAGCCAAGCGCTAGCGGGGGGTTCAGATACGCAGTATTTT.

This clone came up a few times. V is TRBV6-5 and J is TRBJ2-3; 7 bases match TRBD1. Germline trimming cut 0 bases from V and 6 bases from J; bases unmatched to any gene: 6. The CDR3 length is 15 residues. Germline CDR1 MNHEY, CDR2 SVGAGI. DNA for the CDR3: TGTGCCAGCAGTTACTCTACAGGGGCATGGGATACGCAGTATTTT. Its protein is CASSYSTGAWDTQYF.

In its sample, this clone was seen once. This chain joins TRBV11-2 and TRBJ1-6, with 9 bases lining up with TRBD1. Germline CDR1 is SGHAT and CDR2 is FQNNGV. This CDR3 comprises 14 residues. Germline trimming cut 5 bases from V and 8 bases from J; bases unmatched to any gene: 4. The DNA of the CDR3 is TGTGCCAGCAGCATGAGACAGGGGGATTCACCCCTCCACTTT. This gives the protein CASSMRQGDSPLHF.

The rearrangement links TRBV19 to TRBJ1-1, with D tentatively TRBD1 (5 bases). The V gene lost 10 bases and the J gene lost 5 bases, with 20 bases spanning the gap. The CDR3 is made up of 14 amino acids. CDR1 and CDR2 (germline): LNHDA, SQIVND (reference sequence). The DNA for the CDR3 is TGTGCCACCACGATAAGGGGCCGGGGGACTGAAGCTTTCTTT. Amino acid sequence: CATTIRGRGTEAFF.

The V call is TRBV7-3, the J call TRBJ2-3, with D tentatively TRBD2 (5 bases). CDR1 and CDR2 from the germline V gene are SGHTA and FQGTGA. The CDR3 spans 16 residues. Trimming stripped 5 bases from V and 4 bases from J, with 19 bases between. The CDR3 loop is CASSPKGGLPPDTQYF. The DNA for the CDR3 is TGTGCCAGCAGCCCAAAGGGCGGACTCCCCCCAGATACGCAGTATTTT.

The chain carries TRBV11-2 and TRBJ1-1; 9 bases fit TRBD1. This CDR3 comprises 17 residues. CDR1 SGHAT and CDR2 FQNNGV come from the germline V gene. The ends lost 0 bases at V and 3 bases at J; junction bases unmatched: 8. The CDR3 sequence: CASSLDQYRGRYTEAFF. The CDR3 DNA is TGTGCCAGCAGCTTAGATCAGTACAGGGGGCGTTACACTGAAGCTTTCTTT.

The chain carries TRBV5-4 and TRBJ2-5, with a tentative D call TRBD2 (7 bases). Trimming cost V 0 bases and J 0 bases, with 9 bases left between them. The CDR3 covers 15 residues. Germline lookup yields CDR1 SGHNT and CDR2 YYREEE (reference sequence). CDR3 DNA sequence: TGTGCCAGCAGCTTGGGCGGGGGCCACCAAGAGACCCAGTACTTC. Its translation is CASSLGGGHQETQYF.

The chain joins TRBV4-1 to TRBJ2-1; tentative D call: TRBD1 (6 bases). V was shortened by 1 base and J by 0 bases, with 16 bases between the two germline ends. In germline, CDR1 is MGHRA, CDR2 YSYEKL. CDR3 length: 18 residues. The CDR3 DNA follows: TGCGCCAGCAGCCAAGGATTTAGGGGGAAAAGCTCCTACAATGAGCAGTTCTTC. Amino acids: CASSQGFRGKSSYNEQFF.